Listed below are T cell receptor beta chains from one sample, sequenced in a study of T-cell reconstitution after alpha-beta-depleted transplantation in children. TCRdb independently ran MiXCR on the PCR reads; one entry per CDR3 protein. The sample has 350,000 to 500,000 distinct CDR3 sequences; around two fifths are singletons. The sequences come from PBMCs, collected before TCRalphabeta/CD19-depleted stem cell transplant. Receptors originate from a girl aged 2-10 years with aplastic anemia, due to receive a stem cell transplant. CDR3s include the opening cysteine and the closing phenylalanine or tryptophan. D genes are given only for firm matches. Expanded clones are given a class, and other clones once, few, many or no size at all.

D gene	V gene	J gene	clone size	CDR3 protein	CDR3 DNA
.	TRBV30	TRBJ2-5	.	CAWSPGGTQETQYF	TGTGCCTGGAGCCCTGGGGGGACCCAAGAGACCCAGTACTTC
TRBD1	TRBV6-2/TRBV6-3	TRBJ1-1	few	CASTSGTGNTEAFF	TGTGCCAGCACCTCCGGGACAGGGAACACTGAAGCTTTCTTT
TRBD2	TRBV18	TRBJ2-7	few	CASSPPVAGSSYEQYF	TGTGCCAGCTCACCACCTGTAGCGGGAAGCTCCTACGAGCAGTACTTC
.	TRBV12-3/TRBV12-4	TRBJ1-1	many	CASRRGTFTEAFF	TGTGCCAGCAGGCGAGGCACGTTTACTGAAGCTTTCTTT
TRBD1	TRBV20-1	TRBJ2-5	.	CSAVKGGLTKETQYF	TGCAGTGCCGTAAAAGGGGGCTTGACTAAAGAGACCCAGTACTTC
.	TRBV29-1	TRBJ2-7	.	CSVEDLEGNEQYF	TGCAGCGTTGAAGATCTTGAGGGTAACGAGCAGTACTTC
.	TRBV4-1	TRBJ2-4	.	CASSQDGWTDIQYF	TGCGCCAGCAGCCAAGATGGGTGGACGGACATTCAGTACTTC
.	TRBV21-1	TRBJ2-7	.	CASSTPPGPPTYEQYF	TGTGCCAGCAGCACGCCCCCGGGACCACCAACCTACGAGCAGTACTTC
.	TRBV12-3/TRBV12-4	TRBJ1-5	few	CASSLQDSTPNQPQHF	TGTGCCAGCAGTTTACAGGACTCAACCCCTAATCAGCCCCAGCATTTT
TRBD2	TRBV4-1	TRBJ2-3	.	CASSQDYLGGGRIHTDTQYF	TGCGCCAGCAGCCAAGATTATCTAGGTGGCGGGAGAATACACACAGATACGCAGTATTTT